This T cell receptor (beta chain) was sequenced during a study of metastatic and nonmetastatic thyroid tumors. This clone has at least ten counts. Source study methods: The authors used CDR3 differences across clinicopathological groups to build a distant-metastasis classifier for papillary thyroid cancer. With MiXCR, TCRdb reprocessed the PCR reads. The V and J calls reflect TCRdb's pipeline rather than the authors' work. The repertoire holds around 32,000 clones, with 7% to 9% as singletons. The germline V and J ends were trimmed by 6 bases and 7 bases, with 10 bases remaining between them. CDR1 is SNHLY and CDR2 is FYNNEI in the germline V gene. The CDR3 consists of 12 residues. Not a single patient had been given any form of treatment at any point before undergoing thyroid surgery.

The origin of this receptor is a female donor with papillary thyroid cancer or a benign thyroid nodule (not recorded which). Some clones in this sample may be carry-over from other donors' samples. The source material was blood. The genes are TRBV2 and TRBJ1-5; D is undetermined. CDR3 amino acids: CASRGEGQPQHF. The CDR3 coding sequence is TGTGCCAGCAGGGGTGAAGGGCAGCCCCAGCATTTT.